Listed below are T cell receptor beta chains from one sample, sequenced in a study of cytomegalovirus exposure and HLA in healthy donors. Data came from immunoSEQ multiplex PCR; TCRdb stores just in-frame clones and leaves some out. Of fewer than 200,000 clones detected, 91% appear once; the ten largest clones hold 3% to 3.5%. The sample consisted of PBMCs. The receptors derive from a young woman in good health and CMV-seropositive. Both conserved end residues are part of each CDR3. The order of the fields is CDR3 DNA, CDR3 protein, clone size, V gene, D gene, J gene. A D gene is named only where the DNA matches it firmly. Clone size is not always given. Where it is, it says once, few, many or a class for expanded clones.

cdr3_nt: TGTGCCAGCAGATTGGGGGAGGGGACCTTTTATAGCAATCAGCCCCAGCATTTT; cdr3_aa: CASRLGEGTFYSNQPQHF; clone_size: .; v_call: TRBV28; d_call: .; j_call: TRBJ1-5
cdr3_nt: TGTGCCAGCAAGGTCCGGCAGGTCGGAGAGACCCAGTACTTC; cdr3_aa: CASKVRQVGETQYF; clone_size: .; v_call: TRBV2; d_call: .; j_call: TRBJ2-5
cdr3_nt: TGTGCCAGCAGCTTTTCCAGGGGCACAGATACGCAGTATTTT; cdr3_aa: CASSFSRGTDTQYF; clone_size: .; v_call: TRBV11-3; d_call: .; j_call: TRBJ2-3
cdr3_nt: TGTGCCAGCAGCTTAGTGGGACAGGCGGATGAAGCTTTCTTT; cdr3_aa: CASSLVGQADEAFF; clone_size: .; v_call: TRBV11-2; d_call: TRBD1; j_call: TRBJ1-1
cdr3_nt: TGTGCCAGTAGTACAGGGCCGACCCTCTATGGCTACACCTTC; cdr3_aa: CASSTGPTLYGYTF; clone_size: .; v_call: TRBV19; d_call: .; j_call: TRBJ1-2
cdr3_nt: TGTGCCAGCAGTTCAGACAGCACTTTGAACACTGAAGCTTTCTTT; cdr3_aa: CASSSDSTLNTEAFF; clone_size: .; v_call: TRBV2; d_call: .; j_call: TRBJ1-1
cdr3_nt: TGTGCCAGCAGTCGGGACATGGCTAACTATGGCTACACCTTC; cdr3_aa: CASSRDMANYGYTF; clone_size: once; v_call: TRBV28; d_call: .; j_call: TRBJ1-2
cdr3_nt: TGTGCCAGCAGGCGACCGGGACAGAGCACCCTCTCTGGAAACACCATATATTTT; cdr3_aa: CASRRPGQSTLSGNTIYF; clone_size: .; v_call: TRBV28; d_call: TRBD1; j_call: TRBJ1-3
cdr3_nt: TGCACCAGCAGCCCCAACTACCTAGTTCCCGGGGAGCTGTTTTTT; cdr3_aa: CTSSPNYLVPGELFF; clone_size: .; v_call: TRBV1; d_call: .; j_call: TRBJ2-2
cdr3_nt: TGTGCCATCAGTGCAAGTTTCACAGGGAGGGACGAGCAGTACTTC; cdr3_aa: CAISASFTGRDEQYF; clone_size: once; v_call: TRBV10-3; d_call: .; j_call: TRBJ2-7
cdr3_nt: TGTGCCAGCAGTTTCGTCAGGAGCAATCAGCCCCAGCATTTT; cdr3_aa: CASSFVRSNQPQHF; clone_size: .; v_call: TRBV28; d_call: .; j_call: TRBJ1-5
cdr3_nt: TGCAGCGCAACCGGGACACATCAGCCATACGAGCAGTACTTC; cdr3_aa: CSATGTHQPYEQYF; clone_size: .; v_call: TRBV29-1; d_call: .; j_call: TRBJ2-7
cdr3_nt: TGTGCCAGCAGTGAGGGGGGCAACCGGGACAGATTTACCTACGAGCAGTACTTC; cdr3_aa: CASSEGGNRDRFTYEQYF; clone_size: .; v_call: TRBV6-4; d_call: .; j_call: TRBJ2-7
cdr3_nt: TGCGCCAGCAGCTTGGAAGCGAACTATGGCTACACCTTC; cdr3_aa: CASSLEANYGYTF; clone_size: .; v_call: TRBV5-1; d_call: .; j_call: TRBJ1-2
cdr3_nt: TGTGCCAGCAGCTTAGTTGGGGGGGGCACAGATACGCAGTATTTT; cdr3_aa: CASSLVGGGTDTQYF; clone_size: .; v_call: TRBV7-7; d_call: TRBD2; j_call: TRBJ2-3
cdr3_nt: TGTGCCACCCGTTCCAGGAAAACTAATGAAAAACTGTTTTTT; cdr3_aa: CATRSRKTNEKLFF; clone_size: .; v_call: TRBV18; d_call: .; j_call: TRBJ1-4
cdr3_nt: TGTGCCAGCAGCGTAGCGGCGAACACCGGGGAGCTGTTTTTT; cdr3_aa: CASSVAANTGELFF; clone_size: once; v_call: TRBV9; d_call: .; j_call: TRBJ2-2
cdr3_nt: TGTGCCAGCAGCTTAGCCCAAAGCCCGGGGGGGATTAACTATGGCTACACCTTC; cdr3_aa: CASSLAQSPGGINYGYTF; clone_size: .; v_call: TRBV7-9; d_call: .; j_call: TRBJ1-2
cdr3_nt: TGTGCCAGCAGTTTATCGAGGCAGGGGGGGGAGCTGTTTTTT; cdr3_aa: CASSLSRQGGELFF; clone_size: .; v_call: TRBV27; d_call: .; j_call: TRBJ2-2
cdr3_nt: TGTGCCACCAGCAACCCCGCGGGAGCAGGGGCCTACGAGCAGTACTTC; cdr3_aa: CATSNPAGAGAYEQYF; clone_size: .; v_call: TRBV15; d_call: .; j_call: TRBJ2-7
cdr3_nt: TGTGCCAGCAGCTTAAAAGTGGGGCGGGGCAACTATGGCTACACCTTC; cdr3_aa: CASSLKVGRGNYGYTF; clone_size: .; v_call: TRBV7-8; d_call: .; j_call: TRBJ1-2
cdr3_nt: TGCGCCAGCAGCGGCGGGGGGAGCACAGATACGCAGTATTTT; cdr3_aa: CASSGGGSTDTQYF; clone_size: .; v_call: TRBV10-1; d_call: TRBD2; j_call: TRBJ2-3
cdr3_nt: TGTGCCACCAGCAGAGATACCCCAGGACTCTCCATTGGTGAGCAGTTCTTC; cdr3_aa: CATSRDTPGLSIGEQFF; clone_size: .; v_call: TRBV15; d_call: .; j_call: TRBJ2-1
cdr3_nt: TGTGCCAGCAGCTTCTGGGACGGGACTCATTCCTACAATGAGCAGTTCTTC; cdr3_aa: CASSFWDGTHSYNEQFF; clone_size: .; v_call: TRBV7-2; d_call: .; j_call: TRBJ2-1
cdr3_nt: TGTGCCTGGAGCACCACCTTGACAGGCTACGAGCAGTACTTC; cdr3_aa: CAWSTTLTGYEQYF; clone_size: .; v_call: TRBV30; d_call: .; j_call: TRBJ2-7
cdr3_nt: TGTGCCAGCAGCTTAGAAACTGGGGGGTACGAGCAGTACTTC; cdr3_aa: CASSLETGGYEQYF; clone_size: .; v_call: TRBV5-4; d_call: .; j_call: TRBJ2-7
cdr3_nt: TGCGCCAGCAGTGGTGGACTAGCGGGAGCCAAAAACATTCAGTACTTC; cdr3_aa: CASSGGLAGAKNIQYF; clone_size: .; v_call: TRBV10-1; d_call: TRBD2; j_call: TRBJ2-4
cdr3_nt: TGTGCCAGCAGCCTCCCAATAACAGGGGGCGCGACGGGCTACACCTTC; cdr3_aa: CASSLPITGGATGYTF; clone_size: once; v_call: TRBV9; d_call: TRBD1; j_call: TRBJ1-2
cdr3_nt: TGTGCCAGCAGCTCCCCCGTTGGCGGGGGTGTCACCGGGGAGCTGTTTTTT; cdr3_aa: CASSSPVGGGVTGELFF; clone_size: .; v_call: TRBV11-2; d_call: TRBD2; j_call: TRBJ2-2
cdr3_nt: TGTGCCAGCAGCCCGGGGACTAGCGAAGGAGATACGCAGTATTTT; cdr3_aa: CASSPGTSEGDTQYF; clone_size: .; v_call: TRBV5-5; d_call: TRBD2; j_call: TRBJ2-3
cdr3_nt: TGTGCCAGCAGCTTCGGACTATACAATGAGCAGTTCTTC; cdr3_aa: CASSFGLYNEQFF; clone_size: .; v_call: TRBV7-6; d_call: .; j_call: TRBJ2-1
cdr3_nt: TGCGCCAGCAGCCCGAGGGTGGGAGGGTCGACCGGGGAGCTGTTTTTT; cdr3_aa: CASSPRVGGSTGELFF; clone_size: few; v_call: TRBV5-1; d_call: TRBD2; j_call: TRBJ2-2
cdr3_nt: TGTGCCACCACGGGACTAGCGGGACCCTACAATGAGCAGTTCTTC; cdr3_aa: CATTGLAGPYNEQFF; clone_size: .; v_call: TRBV6-5; d_call: TRBD2; j_call: TRBJ2-1
cdr3_nt: TGTGCCAGCAGTATAGCGGGAGTCCCGGGGTACGAGCAGTACTTC; cdr3_aa: CASSIAGVPGYEQYF; clone_size: .; v_call: TRBV9; d_call: TRBD2; j_call: TRBJ2-7
cdr3_nt: TGTGCCAGCAGTCCGAACAGACTAGCAGATACGCAGTATTTT; cdr3_aa: CASSPNRLADTQYF; clone_size: .; v_call: TRBV27; d_call: .; j_call: TRBJ2-3
cdr3_nt: TGTGCCAGCAGCTTAGAGGGGGCGAACACCATATATTTT; cdr3_aa: CASSLEGANTIYF; clone_size: .; v_call: TRBV11-2; d_call: .; j_call: TRBJ1-3
cdr3_nt: TGTGCCAGCAGTGACTCACAGGGGGCCCGGAATGAGCAGTTCTTC; cdr3_aa: CASSDSQGARNEQFF; clone_size: .; v_call: TRBV6-4; d_call: TRBD1; j_call: TRBJ2-1
cdr3_nt: TGTGCCAGCAGCTTAGGGCTAGCGGTCACAGATACGCAGTATTTT; cdr3_aa: CASSLGLAVTDTQYF; clone_size: .; v_call: TRBV11-3; d_call: TRBD2; j_call: TRBJ2-3
cdr3_nt: TGTGCCAGCAGCCGTCCTACCGGGGAGCTGTTTTTT; cdr3_aa: CASSRPTGELFF; clone_size: .; v_call: TRBV7-2; d_call: .; j_call: TRBJ2-2
cdr3_nt: TGTGCCAGCAGTGGACAGGGCGCCGGGTATTCACCCCTCCACTTT; cdr3_aa: CASSGQGAGYSPLHF; clone_size: .; v_call: TRBV6-1; d_call: TRBD1; j_call: TRBJ1-6
cdr3_nt: TGTGCCAGCAGTTACTATCGGGGAGACAATGAGCAGTTCTTC; cdr3_aa: CASSYYRGDNEQFF; clone_size: .; v_call: TRBV6-5; d_call: .; j_call: TRBJ2-1
cdr3_nt: TGCAGCGTTGTATTCGGACAGGGGGCGCCTGGAAACACCATATATTTT; cdr3_aa: CSVVFGQGAPGNTIYF; clone_size: .; v_call: TRBV29-1; d_call: TRBD1; j_call: TRBJ1-3
cdr3_nt: TGTGCCAGCTCGAGGGGGCTCGGTAATGAAAAACTGTTTTTT; cdr3_aa: CASSRGLGNEKLFF; clone_size: .; v_call: TRBV18; d_call: TRBD1; j_call: TRBJ1-4